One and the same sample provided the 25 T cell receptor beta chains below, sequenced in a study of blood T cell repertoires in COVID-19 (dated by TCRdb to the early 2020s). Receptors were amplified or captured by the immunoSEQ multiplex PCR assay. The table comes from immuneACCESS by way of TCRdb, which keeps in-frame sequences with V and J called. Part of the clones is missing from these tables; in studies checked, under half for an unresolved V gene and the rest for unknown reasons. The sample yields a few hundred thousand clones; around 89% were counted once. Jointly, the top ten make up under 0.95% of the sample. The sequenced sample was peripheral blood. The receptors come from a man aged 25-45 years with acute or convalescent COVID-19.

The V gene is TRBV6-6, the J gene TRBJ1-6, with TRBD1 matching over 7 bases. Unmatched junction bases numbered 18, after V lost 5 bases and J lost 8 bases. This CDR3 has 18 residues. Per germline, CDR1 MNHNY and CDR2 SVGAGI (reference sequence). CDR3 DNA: TGTGCCAGCAGTCGAAACATAGGCCCGGGACAGAATTATTCACCCCTCCACTTT. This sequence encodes CASSRNIGPGQNYSPLHF.

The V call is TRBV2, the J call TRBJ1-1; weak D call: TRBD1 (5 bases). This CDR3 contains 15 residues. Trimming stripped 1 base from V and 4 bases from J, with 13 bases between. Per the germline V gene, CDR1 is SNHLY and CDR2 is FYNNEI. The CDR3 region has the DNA TGTGCCAGCAGTGAAGATAGGGGACTTCTCACTGAAGCTTTCTTT. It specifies CASSEDRGLLTEAFF.

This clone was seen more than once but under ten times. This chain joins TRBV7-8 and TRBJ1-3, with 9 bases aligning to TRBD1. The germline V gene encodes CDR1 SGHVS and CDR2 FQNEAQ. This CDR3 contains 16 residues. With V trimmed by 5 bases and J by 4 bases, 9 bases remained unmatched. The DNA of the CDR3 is TGTGCCAGCAGCCCGGGGACAGGGAGGAAAGGAAACACCATATATTTT. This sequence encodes CASSPGTGRKGNTIYF.

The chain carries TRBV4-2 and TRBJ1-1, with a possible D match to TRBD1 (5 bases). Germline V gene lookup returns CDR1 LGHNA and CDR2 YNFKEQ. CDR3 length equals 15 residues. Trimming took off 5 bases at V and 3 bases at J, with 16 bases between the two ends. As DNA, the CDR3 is TGTGCCAGCAGCTTACCGGGGGAACGGGACACTGAAGCTTTCTTT. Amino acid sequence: CASSLPGERDTEAFF.

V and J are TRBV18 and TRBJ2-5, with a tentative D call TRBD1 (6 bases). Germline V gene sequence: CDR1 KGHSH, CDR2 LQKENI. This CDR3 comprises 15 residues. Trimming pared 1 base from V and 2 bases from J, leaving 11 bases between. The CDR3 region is CASSPQTGSQETQYF. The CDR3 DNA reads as TGTGCCAGCTCACCACAGACAGGCTCACAAGAGACCCAGTACTTC.

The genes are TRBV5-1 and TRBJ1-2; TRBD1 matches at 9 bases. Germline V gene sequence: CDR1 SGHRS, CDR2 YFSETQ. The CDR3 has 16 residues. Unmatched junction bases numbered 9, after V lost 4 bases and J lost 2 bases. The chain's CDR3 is CASSRGTGPLNYGYTF. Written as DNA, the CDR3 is TGCGCCAGCAGCCGGGGGACAGGGCCACTAAACTATGGCTACACCTTC.

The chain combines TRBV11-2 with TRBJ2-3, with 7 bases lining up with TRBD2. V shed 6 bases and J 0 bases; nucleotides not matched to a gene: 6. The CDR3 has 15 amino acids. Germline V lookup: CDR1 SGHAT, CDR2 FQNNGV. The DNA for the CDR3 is TGTGCCAGCAGTCGGGACTACCAGAGCACAGATACGCAGTATTTT. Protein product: CASSRDYQSTDTQYF.

The CDR3 sequence: CASSTRQLYNSPLHF. The CDR3 DNA sequence: TGTGCCAGTTCTACCCGACAGTTGTATAATTCACCCCTCCACTTT. The rearrangement links TRBV28 to TRBJ1-6; possible D gene TRBD1, 5 bases. The CDR3 contains 15 residues. In germline, CDR1 is MDHEN, CDR2 SYDVKM. Trimming removed 9 bases from V and 4 bases from J, with 16 bases in between.

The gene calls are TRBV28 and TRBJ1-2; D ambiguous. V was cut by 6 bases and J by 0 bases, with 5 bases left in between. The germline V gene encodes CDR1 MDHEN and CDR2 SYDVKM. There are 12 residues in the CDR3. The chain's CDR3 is CASRLSNYGYTF. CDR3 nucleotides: TGTGCCAGCAGACTATCTAACTATGGCTACACCTTC.

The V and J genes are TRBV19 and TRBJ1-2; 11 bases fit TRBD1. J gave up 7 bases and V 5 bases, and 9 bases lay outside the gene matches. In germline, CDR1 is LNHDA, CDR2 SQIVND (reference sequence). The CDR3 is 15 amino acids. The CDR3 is CASSLAGTGGFGYTF. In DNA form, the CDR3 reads TGTGCCAGTAGTTTAGCCGGGACAGGGGGATTTGGCTACACCTTC.

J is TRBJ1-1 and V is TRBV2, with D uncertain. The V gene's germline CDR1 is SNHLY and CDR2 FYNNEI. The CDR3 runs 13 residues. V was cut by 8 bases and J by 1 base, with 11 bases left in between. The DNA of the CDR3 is TGTGCCAGCCAAAGGGAGGAGAACACTGAAGCTTTCTTT. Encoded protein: CASQREENTEAFF.

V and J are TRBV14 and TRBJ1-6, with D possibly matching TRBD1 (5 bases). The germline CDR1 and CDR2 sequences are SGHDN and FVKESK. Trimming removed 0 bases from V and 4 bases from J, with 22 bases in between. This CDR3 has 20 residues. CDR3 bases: TGTGCCAGCAGCCAAGATCTTTGCTTTATGGGGACTTGTTATAATTCACCCCTCCACTTT. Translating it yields CASSQDLCFMGTCYNSPLHF.

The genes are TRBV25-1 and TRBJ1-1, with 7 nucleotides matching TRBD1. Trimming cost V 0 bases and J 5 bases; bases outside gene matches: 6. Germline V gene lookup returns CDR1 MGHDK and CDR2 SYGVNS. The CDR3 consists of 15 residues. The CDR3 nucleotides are TGTGCCAGCAGTGAATATGAGGGGGCGAGAACTGAAGCTTTCTTT. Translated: CASSEYEGARTEAFF. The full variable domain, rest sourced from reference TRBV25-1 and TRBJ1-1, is EADIYQTPRYLVIGTGKKITLECSQTMGHDKMYWYQQDPGMELHLIHYSYGVNSTEKGDLSSESTVSRIRTEHFPLTLESARPSHTSQYLCASSEYEGARTEAFFGQGTRLTVV.

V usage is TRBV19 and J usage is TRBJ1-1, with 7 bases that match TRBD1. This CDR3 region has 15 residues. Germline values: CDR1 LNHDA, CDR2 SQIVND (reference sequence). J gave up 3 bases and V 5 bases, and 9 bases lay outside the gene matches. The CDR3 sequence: CASSSRTGGHTEAFF. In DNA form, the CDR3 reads TGTGCCAGTAGTTCCAGGACAGGCGGGCACACTGAAGCTTTCTTT.

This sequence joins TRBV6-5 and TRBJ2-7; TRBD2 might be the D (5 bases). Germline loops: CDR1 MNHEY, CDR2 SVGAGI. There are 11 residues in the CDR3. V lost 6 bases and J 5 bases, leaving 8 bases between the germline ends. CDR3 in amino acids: CASRRENEQYF. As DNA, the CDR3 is TGTGCCAGCAGGAGGGAGAACGAGCAGTACTTC.

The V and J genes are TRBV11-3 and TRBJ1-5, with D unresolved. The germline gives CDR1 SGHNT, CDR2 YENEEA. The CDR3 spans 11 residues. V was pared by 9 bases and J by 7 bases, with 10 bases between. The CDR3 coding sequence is TGTGCCAGTCTACTAAGACAGCCCCAGCATTTT. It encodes CASLLRQPQHF.

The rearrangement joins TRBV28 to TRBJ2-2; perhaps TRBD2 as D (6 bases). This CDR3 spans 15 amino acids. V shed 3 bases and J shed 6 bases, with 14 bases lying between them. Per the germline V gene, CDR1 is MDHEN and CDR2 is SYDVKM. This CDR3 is CASSFVVREAGELFF. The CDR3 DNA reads TGTGCCAGCAGTTTTGTTGTCAGGGAGGCCGGGGAGCTGTTTTTT. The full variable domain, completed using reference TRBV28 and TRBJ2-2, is DVKVTQSSRYLVKRTGEKVFLECVQDMDHENMFWYRQDPGLGLRLIYFSYDVKMKEKGDIPEGYSVSREKKERFSLILESASTNQTSMYLCASSFVVREAGELFFGEGSRLTVL.

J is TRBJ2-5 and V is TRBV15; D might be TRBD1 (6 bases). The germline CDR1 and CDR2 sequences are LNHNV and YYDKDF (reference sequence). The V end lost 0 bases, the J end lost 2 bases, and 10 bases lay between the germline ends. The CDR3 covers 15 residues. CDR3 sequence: CATSRDRGRQETQYF. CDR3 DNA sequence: TGTGCCACCAGCAGAGACAGGGGAAGGCAAGAGACCCAGTACTTC.

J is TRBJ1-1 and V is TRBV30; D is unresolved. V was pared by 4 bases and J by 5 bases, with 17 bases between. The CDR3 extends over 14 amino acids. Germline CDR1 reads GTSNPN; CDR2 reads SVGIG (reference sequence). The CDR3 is CAWKPPVDFTEAFF. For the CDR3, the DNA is TGTGCCTGGAAACCACCCGTAGATTTTACTGAAGCTTTCTTT.

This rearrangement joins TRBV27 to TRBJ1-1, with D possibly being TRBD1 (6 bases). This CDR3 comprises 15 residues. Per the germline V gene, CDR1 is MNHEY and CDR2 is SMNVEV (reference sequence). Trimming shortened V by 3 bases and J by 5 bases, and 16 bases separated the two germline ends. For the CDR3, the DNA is TGTGCCAGCAGTTTTGCAGTGGGGGGGCGGACTGAAGCTTTCTTT. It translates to CASSFAVGGRTEAFF.

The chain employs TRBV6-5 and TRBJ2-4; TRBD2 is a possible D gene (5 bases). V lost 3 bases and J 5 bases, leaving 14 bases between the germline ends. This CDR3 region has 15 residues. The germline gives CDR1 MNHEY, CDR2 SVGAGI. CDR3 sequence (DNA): TGTGCCAGCAGTTATTCCCGGGGTATCGAAAACATTCAGTACTTC. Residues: CASSYSRGIENIQYF.

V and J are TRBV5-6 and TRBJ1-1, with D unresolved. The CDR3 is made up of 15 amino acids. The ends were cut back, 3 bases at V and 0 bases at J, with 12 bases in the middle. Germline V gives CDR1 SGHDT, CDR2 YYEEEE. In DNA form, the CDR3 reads TGTGCCAGCAGCTCATCCAGTTCAATGAACACTGAAGCTTTCTTT. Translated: CASSSSSSMNTEAFF.

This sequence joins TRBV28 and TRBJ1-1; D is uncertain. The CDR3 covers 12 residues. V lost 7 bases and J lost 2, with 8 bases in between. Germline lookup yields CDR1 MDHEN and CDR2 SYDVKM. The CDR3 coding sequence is TGTGCCAGCACCGTAAAAAACACTGAAGCTTTCTTT. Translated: CASTVKNTEAFF.

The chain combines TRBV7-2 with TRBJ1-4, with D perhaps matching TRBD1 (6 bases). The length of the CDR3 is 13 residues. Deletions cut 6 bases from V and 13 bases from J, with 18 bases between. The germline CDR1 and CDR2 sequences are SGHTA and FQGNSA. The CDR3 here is CASSYWGKQGLFF. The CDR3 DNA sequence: TGTGCCAGCAGTTATTGGGGCAAACAGGGACTGTTTTTT.

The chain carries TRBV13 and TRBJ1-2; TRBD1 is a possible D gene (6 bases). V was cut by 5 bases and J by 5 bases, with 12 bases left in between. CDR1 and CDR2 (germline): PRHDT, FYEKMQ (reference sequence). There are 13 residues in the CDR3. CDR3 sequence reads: CASSPPTGYGYTF. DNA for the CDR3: TGTGCCAGCAGCCCGCCAACAGGGTATGGCTACACCTTC.